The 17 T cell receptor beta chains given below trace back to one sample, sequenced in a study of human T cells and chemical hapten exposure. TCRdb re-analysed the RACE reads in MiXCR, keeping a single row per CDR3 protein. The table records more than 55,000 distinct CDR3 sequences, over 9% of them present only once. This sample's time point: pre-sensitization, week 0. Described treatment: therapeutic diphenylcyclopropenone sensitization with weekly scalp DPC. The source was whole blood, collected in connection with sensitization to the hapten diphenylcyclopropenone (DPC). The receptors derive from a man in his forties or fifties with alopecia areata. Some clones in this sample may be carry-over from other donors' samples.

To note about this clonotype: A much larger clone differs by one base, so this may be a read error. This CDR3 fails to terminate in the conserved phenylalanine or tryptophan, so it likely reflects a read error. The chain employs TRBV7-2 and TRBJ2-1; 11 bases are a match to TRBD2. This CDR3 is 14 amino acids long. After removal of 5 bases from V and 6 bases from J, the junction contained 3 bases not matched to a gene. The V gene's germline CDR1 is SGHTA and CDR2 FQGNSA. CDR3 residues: CASSEGTSGNEQFS. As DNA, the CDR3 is TGTGCCAGCAGCGAAGGGACTAGCGGCAATGAGCAGTTCTCC.

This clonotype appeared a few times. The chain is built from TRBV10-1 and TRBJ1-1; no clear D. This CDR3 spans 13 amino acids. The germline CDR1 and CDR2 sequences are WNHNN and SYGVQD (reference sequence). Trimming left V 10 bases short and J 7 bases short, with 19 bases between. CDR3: CATWVWELVEAFF. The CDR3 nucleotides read TGCGCCACCTGGGTTTGGGAGTTGGTTGAAGCTTTCTTT.

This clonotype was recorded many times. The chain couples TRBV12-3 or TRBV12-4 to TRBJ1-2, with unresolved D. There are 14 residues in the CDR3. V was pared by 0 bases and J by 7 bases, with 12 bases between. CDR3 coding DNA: TGTGCCAGCAGTTTAGCTCCTATCGGGGTTGGCTACACCTTC. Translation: CASSLAPIGVGYTF.

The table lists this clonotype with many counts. CDR3 region: CASSRRGGMGNTEAFF. In DNA form, the CDR3 reads TGTGCCAGCAGCCGAAGGGGGGGAATGGGGAACACTGAAGCTTTCTTT. J is TRBJ1-1 and V is TRBV7-9; tentative D call: TRBD1 (6 bases). The CDR3 extends over 16 amino acids. V lost 5 bases and J 1 base, leaving 17 bases between the germline ends. The germline gives CDR1 SEHNR, CDR2 FQNEAQ (reference sequence).

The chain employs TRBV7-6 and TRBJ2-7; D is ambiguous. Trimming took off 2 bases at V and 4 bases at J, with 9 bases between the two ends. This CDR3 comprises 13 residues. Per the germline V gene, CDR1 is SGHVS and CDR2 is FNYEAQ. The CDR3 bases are TGTGCCAGCAGCTTAAACCGCGAATACGAGCAGTACTTC. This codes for CASSLNREYEQYF.

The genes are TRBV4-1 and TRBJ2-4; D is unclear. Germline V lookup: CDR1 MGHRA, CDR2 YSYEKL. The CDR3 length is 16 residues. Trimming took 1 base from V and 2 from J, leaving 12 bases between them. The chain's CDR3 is CASSQVIGGSKNIQYF. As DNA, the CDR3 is TGCGCCAGCAGCCAAGTCATCGGTGGATCCAAAAACATTCAGTACTTC.

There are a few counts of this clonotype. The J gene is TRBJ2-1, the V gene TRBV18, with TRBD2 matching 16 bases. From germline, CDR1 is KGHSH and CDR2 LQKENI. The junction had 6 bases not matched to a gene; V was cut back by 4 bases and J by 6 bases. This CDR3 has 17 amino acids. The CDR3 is CASSRTGTSGRANEQFF. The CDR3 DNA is TGTGCCAGCTCACGTACCGGGACTAGCGGGAGGGCCAATGAGCAGTTCTTC.

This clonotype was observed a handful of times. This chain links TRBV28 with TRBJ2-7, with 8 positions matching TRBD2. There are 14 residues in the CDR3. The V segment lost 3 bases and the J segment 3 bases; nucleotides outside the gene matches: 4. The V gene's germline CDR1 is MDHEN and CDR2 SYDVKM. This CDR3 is CASSFGTSNYEQYF. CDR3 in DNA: TGTGCCAGCAGTTTTGGGACTAGTAACTACGAGCAGTACTTC.

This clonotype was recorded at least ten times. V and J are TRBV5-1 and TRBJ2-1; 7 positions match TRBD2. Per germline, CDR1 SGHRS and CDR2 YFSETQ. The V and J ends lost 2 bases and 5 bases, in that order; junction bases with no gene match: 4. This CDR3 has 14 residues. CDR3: CASSLRLADNEQFF. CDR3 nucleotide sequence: TGCGCCAGCAGCTTACGGCTAGCGGACAATGAGCAGTTCTTC. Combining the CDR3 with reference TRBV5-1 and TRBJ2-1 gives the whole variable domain KAGVTQTPRYLIKTRGQQVTLSCSPISGHRSVSWYQQTPGQGLQFLFEYFSETQRNKGNFPGRFSGRQFSNSRSEMNVSTLELGDSALYLCASSLRLADNEQFFGPGTRLTVL.

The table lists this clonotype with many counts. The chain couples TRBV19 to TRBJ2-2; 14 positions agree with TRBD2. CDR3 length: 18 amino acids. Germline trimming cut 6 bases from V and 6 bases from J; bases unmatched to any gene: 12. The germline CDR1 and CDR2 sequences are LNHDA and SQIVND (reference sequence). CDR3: CASRDIGLAGGQAGELFF. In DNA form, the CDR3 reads TGTGCCAGTAGAGATATTGGACTAGCGGGAGGCCAGGCCGGGGAGCTGTTTTTT.

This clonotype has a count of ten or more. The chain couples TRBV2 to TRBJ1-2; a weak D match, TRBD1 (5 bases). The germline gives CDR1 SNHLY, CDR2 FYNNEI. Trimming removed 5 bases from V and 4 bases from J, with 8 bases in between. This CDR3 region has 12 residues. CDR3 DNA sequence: TGTGCCAGCAGTCGGGGCAGCTATGGCTACACCTTC. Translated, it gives CASSRGSYGYTF.

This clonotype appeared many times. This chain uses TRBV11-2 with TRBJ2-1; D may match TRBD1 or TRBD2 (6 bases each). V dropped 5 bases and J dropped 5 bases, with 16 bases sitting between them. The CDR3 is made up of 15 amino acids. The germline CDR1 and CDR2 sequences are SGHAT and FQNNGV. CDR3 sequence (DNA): TGTGCCAGCAGCCAGAGGAGGGCAGGGGACAATGAGCAGTTCTTC. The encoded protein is CASSQRRAGDNEQFF.

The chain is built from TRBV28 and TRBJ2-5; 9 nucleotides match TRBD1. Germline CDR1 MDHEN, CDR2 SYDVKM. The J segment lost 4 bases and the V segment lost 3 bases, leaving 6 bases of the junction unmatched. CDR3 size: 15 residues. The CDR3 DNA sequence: TGTGCCAGCAGTTTCCCGGGACAGGGAACAGAGACCCAGTACTTC. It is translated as CASSFPGQGTETQYF. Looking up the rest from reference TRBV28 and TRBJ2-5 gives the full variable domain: DVKVTQSSRYLVKRTGEKVFLECVQDMDHENMFWYRQDPGLGLRLIYFSYDVKMKEKGDIPEGYSVSREKKERFSLILESASTNQTSMYLCASSFPGQGTETQYFGPGTRLLVL.

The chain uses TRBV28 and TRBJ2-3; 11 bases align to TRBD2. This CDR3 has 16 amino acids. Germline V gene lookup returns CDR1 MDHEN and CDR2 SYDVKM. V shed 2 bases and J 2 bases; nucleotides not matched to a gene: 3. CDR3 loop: CASSLGTSGLTDTQYF. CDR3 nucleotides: TGTGCCAGCAGTTTAGGGACTAGCGGACTCACAGATACGCAGTATTTT.

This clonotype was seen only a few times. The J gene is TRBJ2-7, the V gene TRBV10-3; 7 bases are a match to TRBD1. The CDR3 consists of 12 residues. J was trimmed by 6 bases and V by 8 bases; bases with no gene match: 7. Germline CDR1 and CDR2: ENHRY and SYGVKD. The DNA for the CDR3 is TGTGCCATCGAGGACAGGCAGGGCGAGCAGTACTTC. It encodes CAIEDRQGEQYF.

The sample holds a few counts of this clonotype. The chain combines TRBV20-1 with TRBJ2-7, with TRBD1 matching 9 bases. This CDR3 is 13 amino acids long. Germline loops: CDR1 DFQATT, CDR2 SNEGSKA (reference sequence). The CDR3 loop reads CSVPGQGSYEQYF. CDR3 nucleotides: TGCAGCGTCCCGGGACAGGGCTCCTACGAGCAGTACTTC.

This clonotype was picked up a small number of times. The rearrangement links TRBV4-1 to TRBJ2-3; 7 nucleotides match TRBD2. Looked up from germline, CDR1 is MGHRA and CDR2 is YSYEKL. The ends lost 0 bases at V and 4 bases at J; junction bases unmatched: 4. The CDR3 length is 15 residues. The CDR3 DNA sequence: TGCGCCAGCAGCCAAGACGCGGGAGAGTCAGATACGCAGTATTTT. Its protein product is CASSQDAGESDTQYF.